This T cell receptor beta chain was captured in a study of shared clonotypes between healthy human individuals. Study in general: Each donor had three CD4 naive, three CD4 memory, two CD8 naive and one CD8 memory plate.

Sequencing was at deep level. Only in-frame clones appear in the TCRdb table, and some are missing; sequencing was by immunoSEQ multiplex PCR. The sample records millions of clones, 90% to 95% being singletons. CD4+ cells were split into CD45RA+ naive and CD45RA-negative memory subsets. Germline CDR1 is SGHNT and CDR2 is YYREEE (reference sequence). J gave up 3 bases and V 0 bases, and 5 bases lay outside the gene matches. This CDR3 spans 15 amino acids. With regard to this clone: Its antigen is currently unknown.

Study results and limitations: The study generally estimated greater richness for naive than memory subsets.

Source material: naive CD4+ T cells sorted from blood. Subset meaning: CD45RA+ positively selected. The TCR comes from a man in his late teens or twenties in good health. The J gene is TRBJ2-7, the V gene TRBV5-4; 8 bases fit TRBD2. CDR3 sequence reads: CASSLGGTRGYEQYF. The CDR3 DNA sequence: TGTGCCAGCAGCTTGGGTGGGACTAGGGGCTACGAGCAGTACTTC.